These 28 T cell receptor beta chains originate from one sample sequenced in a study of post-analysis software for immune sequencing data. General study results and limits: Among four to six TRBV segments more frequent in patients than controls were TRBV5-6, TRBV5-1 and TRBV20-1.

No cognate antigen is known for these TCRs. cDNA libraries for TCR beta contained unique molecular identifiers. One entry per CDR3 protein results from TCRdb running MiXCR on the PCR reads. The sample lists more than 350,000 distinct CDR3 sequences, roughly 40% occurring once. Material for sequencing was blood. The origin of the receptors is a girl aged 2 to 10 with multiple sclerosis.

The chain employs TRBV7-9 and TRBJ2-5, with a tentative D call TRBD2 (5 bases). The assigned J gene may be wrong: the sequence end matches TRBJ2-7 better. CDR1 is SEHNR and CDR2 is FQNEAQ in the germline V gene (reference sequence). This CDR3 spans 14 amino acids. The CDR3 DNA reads TGTGCCAGCAGCCGGCTTGGGAGTCCCAACGAGCAGTACTTC. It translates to CASSRLGSPNEQYF.

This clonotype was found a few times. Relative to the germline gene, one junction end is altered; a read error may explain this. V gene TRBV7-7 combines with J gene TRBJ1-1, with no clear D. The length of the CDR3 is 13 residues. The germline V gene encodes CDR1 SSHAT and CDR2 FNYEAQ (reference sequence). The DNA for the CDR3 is TGTGCTAGCAGCTTAAATGGTCGGACTGAAGCTTTCTTT. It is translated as CASSLNGRTEAFF. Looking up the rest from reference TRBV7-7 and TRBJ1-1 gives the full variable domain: GAGVSQSPRYKVTKRGQDVTLRCDPISSHATLYWYQQALGQGPEFLTYFNYEAQPDKSGLPSDRFSAERPEGSISTLTIQRTEQRDSAMYRCASSLNGRTEAFFGQGTRLTVV.

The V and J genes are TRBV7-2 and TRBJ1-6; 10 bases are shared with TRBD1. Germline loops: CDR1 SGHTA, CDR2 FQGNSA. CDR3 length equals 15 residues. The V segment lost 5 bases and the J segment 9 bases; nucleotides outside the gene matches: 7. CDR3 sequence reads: CASSARQGASSPLHF. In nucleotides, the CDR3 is TGTGCCAGCAGCGCGAGACAGGGGGCGAGTTCACCCCTCCACTTT.

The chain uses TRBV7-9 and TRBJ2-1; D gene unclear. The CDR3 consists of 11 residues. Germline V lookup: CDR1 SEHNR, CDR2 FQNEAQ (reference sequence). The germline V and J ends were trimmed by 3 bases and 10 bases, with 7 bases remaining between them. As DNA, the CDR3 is TGTGCCAGCAGCTTCCGGAGAGAGCAGTTCTTC. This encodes CASSFRREQFF. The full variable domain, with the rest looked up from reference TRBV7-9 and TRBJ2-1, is DTGVSQNPRHKITKRGQNVTFRCDPISEHNRLYWYRQTLGQGPEFLTYFQNEAQLEKSRLLSDRFSAERPKGSFSTLEIQRTEQGDSAMYLCASSFRREQFFGPGTRLTVL.

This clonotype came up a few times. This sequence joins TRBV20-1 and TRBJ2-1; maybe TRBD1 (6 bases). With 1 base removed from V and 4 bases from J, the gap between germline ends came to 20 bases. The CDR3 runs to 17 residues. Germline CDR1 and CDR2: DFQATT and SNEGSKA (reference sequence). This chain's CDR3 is CSARAFKGTPAYNEQFF. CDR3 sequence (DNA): TGCAGTGCTAGAGCATTTAAAGGGACACCCGCTTACAATGAGCAGTTCTTC.

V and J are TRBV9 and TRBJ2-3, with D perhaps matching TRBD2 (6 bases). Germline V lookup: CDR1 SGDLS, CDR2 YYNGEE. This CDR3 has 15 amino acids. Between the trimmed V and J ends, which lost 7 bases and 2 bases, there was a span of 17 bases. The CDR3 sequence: CASAVRGLLTDTQYF. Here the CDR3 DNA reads TGTGCCAGCGCCGTGAGGGGACTTCTCACAGATACGCAGTATTTT.

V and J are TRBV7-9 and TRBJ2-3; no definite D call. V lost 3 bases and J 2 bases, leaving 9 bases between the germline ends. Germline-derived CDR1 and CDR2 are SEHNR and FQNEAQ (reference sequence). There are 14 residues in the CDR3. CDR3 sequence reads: CASSFGPATDTQYF. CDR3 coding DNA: TGTGCCAGCAGCTTTGGTCCAGCCACAGATACGCAGTATTTT.

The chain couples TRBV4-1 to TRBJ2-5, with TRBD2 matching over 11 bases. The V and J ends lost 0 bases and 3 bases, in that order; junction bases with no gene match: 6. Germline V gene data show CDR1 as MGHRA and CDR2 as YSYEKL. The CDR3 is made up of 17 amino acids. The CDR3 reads CASSQEGSGGAKETQYF. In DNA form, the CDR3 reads TGCGCCAGCAGCCAAGAGGGTAGCGGGGGGGCCAAAGAGACCCAGTACTTC.

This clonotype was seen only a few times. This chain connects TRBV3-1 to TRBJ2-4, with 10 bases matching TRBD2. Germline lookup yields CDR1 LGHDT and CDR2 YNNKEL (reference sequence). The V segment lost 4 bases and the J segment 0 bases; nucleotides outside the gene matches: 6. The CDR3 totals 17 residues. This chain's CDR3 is CASSLLLAGGAKNIQYF. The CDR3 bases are TGTGCCAGCAGCCTCCTCTTAGCGGGAGGAGCCAAAAACATTCAGTACTTC.

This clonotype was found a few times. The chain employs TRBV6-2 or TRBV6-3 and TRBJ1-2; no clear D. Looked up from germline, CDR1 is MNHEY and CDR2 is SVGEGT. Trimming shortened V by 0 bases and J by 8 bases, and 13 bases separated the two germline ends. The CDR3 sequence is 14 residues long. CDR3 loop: CASSYSPGLGGYTF. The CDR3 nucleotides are TGTGCCAGCAGTTACTCGCCAGGATTAGGAGGCTACACCTTC.

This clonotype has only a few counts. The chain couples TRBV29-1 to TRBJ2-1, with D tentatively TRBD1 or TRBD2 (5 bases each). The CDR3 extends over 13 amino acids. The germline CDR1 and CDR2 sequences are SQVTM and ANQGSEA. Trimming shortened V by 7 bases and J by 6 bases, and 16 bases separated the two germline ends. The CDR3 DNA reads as TGCAGCGGTAAGGGACCGAACCTCAATGAGCAGTTCTTC. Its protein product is CSGKGPNLNEQFF.

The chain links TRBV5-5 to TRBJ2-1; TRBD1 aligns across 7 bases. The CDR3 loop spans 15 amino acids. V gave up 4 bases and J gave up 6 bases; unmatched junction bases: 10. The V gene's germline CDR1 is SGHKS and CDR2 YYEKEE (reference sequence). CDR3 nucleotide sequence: TGTGCCAGCAGCCCTAGACCGGGACAGCTCAATGAGCAGTTCTTC. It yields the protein CASSPRPGQLNEQFF.

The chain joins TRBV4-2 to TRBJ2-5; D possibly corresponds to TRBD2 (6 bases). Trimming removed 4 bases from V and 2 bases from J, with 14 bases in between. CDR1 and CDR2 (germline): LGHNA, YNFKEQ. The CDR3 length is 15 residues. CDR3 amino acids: CASSRTLATQETQYF. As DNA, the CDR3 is TGTGCCAGCAGCCGGACTCTAGCGACACAAGAGACCCAGTACTTC.

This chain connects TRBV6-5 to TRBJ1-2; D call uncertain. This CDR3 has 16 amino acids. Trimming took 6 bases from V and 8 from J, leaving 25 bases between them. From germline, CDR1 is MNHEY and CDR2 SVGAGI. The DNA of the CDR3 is TGTGCCAGCAGCCAGTCCCCGTCAGATAATTTTGGCGGCTACACCTTC. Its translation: CASSQSPSDNFGGYTF.

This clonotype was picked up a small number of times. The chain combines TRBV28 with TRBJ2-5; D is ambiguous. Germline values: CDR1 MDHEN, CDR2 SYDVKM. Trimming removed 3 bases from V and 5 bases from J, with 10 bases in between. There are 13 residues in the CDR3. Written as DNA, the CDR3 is TGTGCCAGCAGTTTTCCAGGATGCGAGACCCAGTACTTC. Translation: CASSFPGCETQYF. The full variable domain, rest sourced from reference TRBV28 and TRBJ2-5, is DVKVTQSSRYLVKRTGEKVFLECVQDMDHENMFWYRQDPGLGLRLIYFSYDVKMKEKGDIPEGYSVSREKKERFSLILESASTNQTSMYLCASSFPGCETQYFGPGTRLLVL.

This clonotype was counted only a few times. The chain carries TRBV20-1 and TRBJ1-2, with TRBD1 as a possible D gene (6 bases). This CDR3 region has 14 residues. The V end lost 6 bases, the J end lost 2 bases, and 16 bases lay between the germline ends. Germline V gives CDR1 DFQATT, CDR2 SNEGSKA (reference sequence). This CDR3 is CSAPLTGHNYGYTF. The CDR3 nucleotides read TGCAGTGCACCCCTCACAGGGCACAACTATGGCTACACCTTC.

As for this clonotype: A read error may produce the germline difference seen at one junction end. The CDR3 DNA sequence: TGTGCTAGCAGCTTATGCCGTCCTAAACGCGGCGATACGCAGTATTTT. Protein: CASSLCRPKRGDTQYF. The J gene is TRBJ2-3, the V gene TRBV7-7; D remains unclear. Germline V gives CDR1 SSHAT, CDR2 FNYEAQ (reference sequence). The CDR3 is 16 amino acids.

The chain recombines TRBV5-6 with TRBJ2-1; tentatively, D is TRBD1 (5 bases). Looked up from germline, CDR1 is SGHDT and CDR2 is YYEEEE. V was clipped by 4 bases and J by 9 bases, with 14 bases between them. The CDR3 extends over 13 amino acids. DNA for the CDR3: TGTGCCAGCAGCCCCACAGCAGGGCCTGAGCAGTTCTTC. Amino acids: CASSPTAGPEQFF.

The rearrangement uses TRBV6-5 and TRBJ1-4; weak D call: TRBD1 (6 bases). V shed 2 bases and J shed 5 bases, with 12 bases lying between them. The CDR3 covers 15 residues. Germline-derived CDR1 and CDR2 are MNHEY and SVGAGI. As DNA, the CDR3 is TGTGCCAGCAGTTACGTTCAGGGGCGGAATGAAAAACTGTTTTTT. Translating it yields CASSYVQGRNEKLFF.

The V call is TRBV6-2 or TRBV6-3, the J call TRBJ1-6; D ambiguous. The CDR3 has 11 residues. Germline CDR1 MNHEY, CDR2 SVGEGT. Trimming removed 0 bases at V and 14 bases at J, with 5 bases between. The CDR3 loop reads CASSYSMTLHF. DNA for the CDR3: TGTGCCAGCAGTTACTCGATGACCCTCCACTTT.

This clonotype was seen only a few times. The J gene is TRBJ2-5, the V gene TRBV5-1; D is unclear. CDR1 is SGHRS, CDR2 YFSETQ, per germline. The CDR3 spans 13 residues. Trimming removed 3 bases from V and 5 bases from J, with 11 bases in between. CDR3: CASSSPGLETQYF. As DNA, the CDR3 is TGCGCCAGCAGCTCGCCAGGCCTCGAGACCCAGTACTTC.

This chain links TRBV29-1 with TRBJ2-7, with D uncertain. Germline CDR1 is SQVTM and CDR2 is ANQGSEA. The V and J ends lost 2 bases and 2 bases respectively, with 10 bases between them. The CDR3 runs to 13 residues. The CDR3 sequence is CSVESANPYEQYF. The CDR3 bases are TGCAGCGTTGAATCGGCAAACCCCTACGAGCAGTACTTC.

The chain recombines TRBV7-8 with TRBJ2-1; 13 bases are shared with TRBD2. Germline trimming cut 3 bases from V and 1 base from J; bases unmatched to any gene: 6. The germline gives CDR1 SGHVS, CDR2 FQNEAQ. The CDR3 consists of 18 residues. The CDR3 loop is CASSFTGTSGTSYNEQFF. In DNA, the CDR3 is TGTGCCAGCAGCTTTACCGGGACTAGCGGGACATCCTACAATGAGCAGTTCTTC.

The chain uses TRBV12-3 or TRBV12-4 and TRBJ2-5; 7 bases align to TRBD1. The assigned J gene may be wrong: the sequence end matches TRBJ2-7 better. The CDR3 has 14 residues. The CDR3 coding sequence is TGTGCCAGCAGTACTCTAAGGGGGCCTGGCGAGCAGTACTTC. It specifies CASSTLRGPGEQYF.

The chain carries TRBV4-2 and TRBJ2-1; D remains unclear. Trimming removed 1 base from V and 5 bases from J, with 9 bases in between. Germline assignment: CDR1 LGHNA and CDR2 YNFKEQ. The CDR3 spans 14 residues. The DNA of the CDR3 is TGTGCCAGCAGCCAAGGACCAGTCAACAATGAGCAGTTCTTC. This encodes CASSQGPVNNEQFF.

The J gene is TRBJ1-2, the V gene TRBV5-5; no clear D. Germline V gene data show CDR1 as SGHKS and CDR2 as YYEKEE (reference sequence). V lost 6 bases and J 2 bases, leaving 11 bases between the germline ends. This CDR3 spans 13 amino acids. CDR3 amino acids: CASNFSQNYGYTF. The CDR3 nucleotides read TGTGCCAGCAACTTTTCACAGAACTATGGCTACACCTTC.

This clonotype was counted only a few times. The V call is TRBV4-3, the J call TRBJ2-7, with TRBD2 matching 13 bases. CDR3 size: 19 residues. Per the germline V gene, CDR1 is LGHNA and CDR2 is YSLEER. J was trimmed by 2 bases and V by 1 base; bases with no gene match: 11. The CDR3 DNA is TGCGCCAGCAGCCAAGGCGCGGGACTAGCGGGACCCGCGACCTACGAGCAGTACTTC. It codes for CASSQGAGLAGPATYEQYF.

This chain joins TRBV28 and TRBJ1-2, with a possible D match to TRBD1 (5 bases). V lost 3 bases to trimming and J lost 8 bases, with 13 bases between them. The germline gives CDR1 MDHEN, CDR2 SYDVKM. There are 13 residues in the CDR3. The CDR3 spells CASSLYLRDGYTF. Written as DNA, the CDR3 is TGTGCCAGCAGTTTGTATCTGAGGGACGGCTACACCTTC.